Listed here are 9 T cell receptor beta chains from one sample, sequenced in a study of shared clonotypes between healthy human individuals. The data were produced by immunoSEQ multiplex PCR, yet TCRdb's version contains in-frame clones alone and is incomplete. The table lists some 790,000 clones, just under 75% of them singletons. The sequenced material came from memory CD4+ T cells sorted from blood. Subset described: CD45RA-negative fraction. The source of these receptors is a woman in her twenties or thirties in good health.

The chain recombines TRBV6-5 with TRBJ2-7, with a possible D match to TRBD1 (6 bases). CDR3 size: 14 residues. Between the trimmed V and J ends, which lost 5 bases and 6 bases, there was a span of 17 bases. The V gene's germline CDR1 is MNHEY and CDR2 SVGAGI. CDR3 nucleotide sequence: TGTGCCAGCAGTCCCCGGGACAACTATGGCGAGCAGTACTTC. This sequence encodes CASSPRDNYGEQYF.

This chain links TRBV7-9 with TRBJ1-1; the D is unclear. Germline CDR1 and CDR2: SEHNR and FQNEAQ (reference sequence). Trimming took off 3 bases at V and 0 bases at J, with 5 bases between the two ends. The CDR3 is 13 amino acids. This CDR3 reads CASSLRLNTEAFF. As DNA, the CDR3 is TGTGCCAGCAGCTTGCGCTTGAACACTGAAGCTTTCTTT.

The rearrangement joins TRBV28 to TRBJ2-7; perhaps TRBD1 as D (5 bases). The germline V gene encodes CDR1 MDHEN and CDR2 SYDVKM. Trimming cost V 4 bases and J 2 bases, with 15 bases left between them. This CDR3 region has 15 residues. In nucleotides, the CDR3 is TGTGCCAGCAGTTGGGCCCGGGCAGGGACCTACGAGCAGTACTTC. This translates into CASSWARAGTYEQYF.

Turning to this clone: Within the sample, other DNA sequences also encode this same CDR3. The chain couples TRBV5-1 to TRBJ2-1; D may be TRBD1 (5 bases). Trimming left V 4 bases short and J 3 bases short, with 14 bases between. The germline V gene encodes CDR1 SGHRS and CDR2 YFSETQ. CDR3 length: 15 amino acids. For the CDR3, the DNA is TGCGCCAGCAGCCTCGACAGTTTAGGCTACAATGAGCAGTTCTTC. This codes for CASSLDSLGYNEQFF.

This chain joins TRBV2 and TRBJ1-2, with D tentatively TRBD1 (5 bases). CDR3 length equals 12 residues. Trimming removed 2 bases at V and 10 bases at J, with 11 bases between. From germline, CDR1 is SNHLY and CDR2 FYNNEI. The CDR3: CASSETGYSYTF. CDR3 nucleotide sequence: TGTGCCAGCAGTGAAACAGGCTACTCCTACACCTTC.

The rearrangement joins TRBV5-1 to TRBJ2-2; perhaps TRBD1 as D (6 bases). Germline V gives CDR1 SGHRS, CDR2 YFSETQ. This CDR3 contains 16 residues. V lost 0 bases and J lost 6, with 15 bases in between. DNA for the CDR3: TGCGCCAGCAGCTTGGATGGCAGGGGAGTATCCGGGGAGCTGTTTTTT. Translation gives CASSLDGRGVSGELFF.

The chain uses TRBV20-1 and TRBJ2-1; possibly TRBD1 or TRBD2 for D (5 bases each). V was clipped by 7 bases and J by 10 bases, with 14 bases between them. The CDR3 extends over 11 amino acids. Germline lookup yields CDR1 DFQATT and CDR2 SNEGSKA (reference sequence). CDR3 nucleotide sequence: TGCAGTGTCGCGAGCTGGGGGGAGCAGTTCTTC. The encoded protein is CSVASWGEQFF.

The genes are TRBV28 and TRBJ1-2; D is uncertain. Trimming shortened V by 5 bases and J by 2 bases, and 12 bases separated the two germline ends. Germline CDR1 is MDHEN and CDR2 is SYDVKM. CDR3 length equals 14 residues. The CDR3 sequence: CASSIQQTNYGYTF. For the CDR3, the DNA is TGTGCCAGCAGTATTCAACAGACAAACTATGGCTACACCTTC.

The chain recombines TRBV5-1 with TRBJ2-7; 7 bases align to TRBD2. Trimming cost V 9 bases and J 7 bases; bases outside gene matches: 19. The V gene's germline CDR1 is SGHRS and CDR2 YFSETQ. The CDR3 covers 15 residues. The CDR3 is CAIPFRGGPLPEQYF. CDR3 DNA sequence: TGCGCCATCCCCTTTAGGGGAGGGCCCTTGCCTGAGCAGTACTTC.